This T cell receptor beta chain was documented in a study of shared clonotypes between healthy human individuals. As for the study in general: Plates per donor: three CD4 naive, three CD4 memory, two CD8 naive, one CD8 memory. Study-wide findings and caveats: Generally, naive subsets (rather than memory subsets) showed larger estimated richness. There were few donors, and this limited the genetic and exposure-history diversity represented.

The V gene's germline CDR1 is SGHNT and CDR2 YENEEA. Trimming pared 6 bases from V and 5 bases from J, leaving 16 bases between. This CDR3 region has 15 residues. Turning to this clone: The antigen remains undetermined.

In the naive CD8 group, cells lacked CD45RO and were positively selected for CCR7, so terminally differentiated effector memory CD45RA+ cells were left out. Profiled with immunoSEQ multiplex PCR; TCRdb holds only in-frame clones, not every one. The table records 750,000 to 1,000,000 clones, around 92% of them present only once. The TCR was taken from a man aged 25 to 45 in good health. The genes are TRBV11-3 and TRBJ1-4; D is perhaps TRBD1 (5 bases). The sample comprised naive CD8+ T cells sorted from blood. The CDR3 nucleotides read TGTGCCAGCAGTCAAACCCGGGACGGGAATGAAAAACTGTTTTTT. Amino acid sequence: CASSQTRDGNEKLFF.